Each of the 25 T cell receptor beta chains below was sequenced from the same sample in a study of blood T cell repertoires in COVID-19. Libraries were prepared by immunoSEQ multiplex PCR; TCRdb keeps only in-frame clonotypes and omits some of them. The top ten clones hold around a sixth of a sample with about 340,000 clones, 80% to 95% of them seen once. Sequencing used PBMCs or T cells enriched from blood (not recorded which). These receptors all stem from a woman aged 25 to 39 who had recovered from COVID-19.

The chain combines TRBV28 with TRBJ2-3, with TRBD2 as a possible D gene (5 bases). This CDR3 spans 14 amino acids. The ends were cut back, 4 bases at V and 3 bases at J, with 11 bases in the middle. Germline V gene sequence: CDR1 MDHEN, CDR2 SYDVKM. CDR3 residues: CASSYEGVTDTQYF. Here the CDR3 DNA reads TGTGCCAGCAGTTACGAGGGTGTGACAGATACGCAGTATTTT.

The J gene is TRBJ2-7, the V gene TRBV28; TRBD1 is a possible D gene (8 bases). Per the germline V gene, CDR1 is MDHEN and CDR2 is SYDVKM. With 10 bases removed from V and 6 bases from J, the gap between germline ends came to 19 bases. The CDR3 consists of 13 residues. The DNA of the CDR3 is TGTGCCATCACCGGACAGGGAGGGCGCGAGCAGTACTTC. It translates to CAITGQGGREQYF.

The CDR3 region has the DNA TGTGCCAGCAGTTACTCGACGGAGAGCAATCAGCCCCAGCATTTT. Translated: CASSYSTESNQPQHF. The rearrangement uses TRBV6-5 and TRBJ1-5; D gene unclear. The V gene lost 0 bases and the J gene lost 1 base, with 7 bases spanning the gap. Germline loops: CDR1 MNHEY, CDR2 SVGAGI. The CDR3 is made up of 15 amino acids.

The chain carries TRBV7-2 and TRBJ2-3, with TRBD2 as a possible D gene (6 bases). V lost 6 bases to trimming and J lost 0 bases, with 13 bases between them. In germline, CDR1 is SGHTA, CDR2 FQGNSA. The CDR3 covers 15 residues. DNA for the CDR3: TGTGCCAGCAGACTTGTCGGGGGTAGCACAGATACGCAGTATTTT. Translated, it gives CASRLVGGSTDTQYF.

The rearrangement uses TRBV15 and TRBJ1-1; D not resolved. The CDR3 has 13 residues. V lost 9 bases and J lost 0, with 11 bases in between. The germline gives CDR1 LNHNV, CDR2 YYDKDF (reference sequence). In nucleotides, the CDR3 is TGTGCCACTACGAAAGAGTTGAACACTGAAGCTTTCTTT. Its translation is CATTKELNTEAFF.

The J gene is TRBJ2-7, the V gene TRBV4-3; tentative D call: TRBD1 (6 bases). Germline V gene sequence: CDR1 LGHNA, CDR2 YSLEER. There are 15 residues in the CDR3. V dropped 1 base and J dropped 0 bases, with 10 bases sitting between them. CDR3 nucleotide sequence: TGCGCCAGCAGCCAAGGCCGGGACACCTCCTACGAGCAGTACTTC. Amino acids: CASSQGRDTSYEQYF.

This clone was picked up one time. The genes are TRBV2 and TRBJ2-7, with D possibly being TRBD1 (6 bases). Germline V gene data show CDR1 as SNHLY and CDR2 as FYNNEI. CDR3 length: 12 amino acids. Trimming removed 6 bases from V and 3 bases from J, with 9 bases in between. The CDR3: CASSWDIYEQYF. As DNA, the CDR3 is TGTGCCAGCAGCTGGGACATCTACGAGCAGTACTTC. Full variable domain (outside the CDR3, taken from reference TRBV2 and TRBJ2-7): EPEVTQTPSHQVTQMGQEVILRCVPISNHLYFYWYRQILGQKVEFLVSFYNNEISEKSEIFDDQFSVERPDGSNFTLKIRSTKLEDSAMYFCASSWDIYEQYFGPGTRLTVT.

The chain uses TRBV6-6 and TRBJ2-2, with D unclear. Looked up from germline, CDR1 is MNHNY and CDR2 is SVGAGI (reference sequence). V lost 2 bases and J lost 4, with 5 bases in between. This CDR3 is 13 amino acids long. CDR3 DNA: TGTGCCAGCAGTTACCGCAGCACCGGGGAGCTGTTTTTT. Its protein product is CASSYRSTGELFF.

CDR3 DNA: TGCGCCAGCAGCTCTGACAGGGGGCTTGACAATTCACCCCTCCACTTT. This translates into CASSSDRGLDNSPLHF. This chain connects TRBV5-1 to TRBJ1-6; 10 bases line up with TRBD1. The length of the CDR3 is 16 residues. The V gene end was trimmed by 3 bases and the J gene end by 7 bases; junction bases not matched to a gene: 7. Germline V CDR1 and CDR2: SGHRS, YFSETQ.

This chain links TRBV27 with TRBJ2-3; 9 bases map to TRBD2. V shed 2 bases and J 4 bases; nucleotides not matched to a gene: 4. This CDR3 is 15 amino acids long. Germline lookup yields CDR1 MNHEY and CDR2 SMNVEV (reference sequence). The DNA for the CDR3 is TGTGCCAGCAGTTTAATTTCTAGCGGGGCAGATACGCAGTATTTT. Amino acid sequence: CASSLISSGADTQYF.

This chain uses TRBV11-3 with TRBJ1-2, with no clear D. Germline CDR1 SGHNT, CDR2 YENEEA. The CDR3 is 14 amino acids. The ends were cut back, 0 bases at V and 4 bases at J, with 9 bases in the middle. In DNA, the CDR3 is TGTGCCAGCAGCTTAGATAATAGAGGCTATGGCTACACCTTC. Protein product: CASSLDNRGYGYTF. Based on the CDR3 plus reference TRBV11-3 and TRBJ1-2, the full variable domain is EAGVVQSPRYKIIEKKQPVAFWCNPISGHNTLYWYLQNLGQGPELLIRYENEEAVDDSQLPKDRFSAERLKGVDSTLKIQPAELGDSAVYLCASSLDNRGYGYTFGSGTRLTVV.

This chain uses TRBV24-1 with TRBJ1-5; possible D gene TRBD1, 5 bases. The germline V gene encodes CDR1 KGHDR and CDR2 SFDVKD. The CDR3 sequence is 15 residues long. Deletions cut 5 bases from V and 2 bases from J, with 12 bases between. CDR3 nucleotide sequence: TGTGCCACCAGTGTGGGGGGGGATGGCAATCAGCCCCAGCATTTT. Protein product: CATSVGGDGNQPQHF.

The genes are TRBV6-5 and TRBJ1-6, with TRBD1 identical over 9 bases. This CDR3 spans 15 amino acids. The V gene's germline CDR1 is MNHEY and CDR2 SVGAGI. V was clipped by 7 bases and J by 7 bases; unmatched bases: 8. CDR3 bases: TGTGCCAGCAAAGGACAGGGGACTTTGAATTCACCCCTCCACTTT. As protein: CASKGQGTLNSPLHF.

The rearrangement uses TRBV9 and TRBJ2-1, with D perhaps TRBD1 (6 bases). Germline V gene sequence: CDR1 SGDLS, CDR2 YYNGEE. The CDR3 is 16 amino acids. The V end lost 2 bases, the J end lost 0 bases, and 12 bases lay between the germline ends. This CDR3 is CASSVARGNSYNEQFF. CDR3 nucleotides: TGTGCCAGCAGCGTCGCCAGGGGAAACTCCTACAATGAGCAGTTCTTC.

The J gene is TRBJ2-7, the V gene TRBV29-1; 8 bases are shared with TRBD2. The CDR3 sequence is 13 residues long. J was trimmed by 2 bases and V by 1 base; bases with no gene match: 1. Germline V gives CDR1 SQVTM, CDR2 ANQGSEA. CDR3 sequence reads: CSVEGTSTYEQYF. CDR3 bases: TGCAGCGTTGAAGGGACTAGCACCTACGAGCAGTACTTC.

In its sample, this clone was seen once. As DNA, the CDR3 is TGTGCCAGCAGCCGGGCCCTACAGGGGGCTGGAGAGACCCAGTACTTC. This encodes CASSRALQGAGETQYF. This sequence joins TRBV5-5 and TRBJ2-5; 9 positions agree with TRBD1. This CDR3 has 16 amino acids. The V gene end was trimmed by 4 bases and the J gene end by 4 bases; junction bases not matched to a gene: 11. The germline V gene has CDR1 SGHKS and CDR2 YYEKEE (reference sequence). The variable domain in full, completed from reference TRBV5-5 and TRBJ2-5, reads DAGVTQSPTHLIKTRGQQVTLRCSPISGHKSVSWYQQVLGQGPQFIFQYYEKEERGRGNFPDRFSARQFPNYSSELNVNALLLGDSALYLCASSRALQGAGETQYFGPGTRLLVL.

The chain joins TRBV28 to TRBJ2-7; TRBD1 might be the D (5 bases). Per the germline V gene, CDR1 is MDHEN and CDR2 is SYDVKM. V shed 4 bases and J shed 4 bases, with 14 bases lying between them. This CDR3 has 14 amino acids. CDR3 DNA: TGTGCCAGCAGTTCCATAGAAAAGGGGTACGAGCAGTACTTC. Its protein is CASSSIEKGYEQYF.

This chain links TRBV5-4 with TRBJ2-6; maybe TRBD2 (5 bases). CDR3 size: 17 residues. CDR1 SGHNT and CDR2 YYREEE come from the germline V gene (reference sequence). V gave up 2 bases and J gave up 0 bases, with 12 bases separating them. CDR3 sequence: CASSLDGIDSGANVLTF. The DNA for the CDR3 is TGTGCCAGCAGCTTAGACGGGATTGACTCTGGGGCCAACGTCCTGACTTTC.

J is TRBJ2-3 and V is TRBV4-2, with D perhaps TRBD1 (6 bases). CDR1 LGHNA and CDR2 YNFKEQ come from the germline V gene. V was shortened by 0 bases and J by 0 bases, with 19 bases between the two germline ends. The CDR3 runs to 19 residues. The CDR3 nucleotides read TGTGCCAGCAGCCAAGACGCCAGGGGTAGGAAAACGAGCACAGATACGCAGTATTTT. Its translation is CASSQDARGRKTSTDTQYF.

The chain uses TRBV19 and TRBJ2-7; TRBD2 might be the D (6 bases). CDR1 is LNHDA and CDR2 is SQIVND in the germline V gene (reference sequence). The CDR3 has 15 residues. Trimming took off 5 bases at V and 2 bases at J, with 16 bases between the two ends. CDR3 amino acids: CASSWGTGDPYEQYF. CDR3 sequence (DNA): TGTGCCAGTAGTTGGGGGACGGGGGATCCCTACGAGCAGTACTTC.

This rearrangement joins TRBV7-2 to TRBJ2-3, with TRBD2 matching 9 bases. This CDR3 has 17 amino acids. V gave up 5 bases and J gave up 2 bases; unmatched junction bases: 11. CDR1 is SGHTA and CDR2 is FQGNSA in the germline V gene. CDR3 DNA sequence: TGTGCCAGCAGCCCATCTGGGGCGGGGGGGCCCACAGATACGCAGTATTTT. Translating it yields CASSPSGAGGPTDTQYF.

This clone was counted a few times. The chain joins TRBV27 to TRBJ1-4, with 8 bases lining up with TRBD1. The CDR3 runs 19 residues. Germline V gene lookup returns CDR1 MNHEY and CDR2 SMNVEV (reference sequence). V lost 5 bases and J lost 2; bases outside the gene matches: 16. This CDR3 reads CASSAIIRGLRYTNEKLFF. The CDR3 DNA is TGTGCCAGCAGTGCCATTATCAGGGGGCTTAGATATACTAATGAAAAACTGTTTTTT. The complete variable domain, with remaining parts taken from reference TRBV27 and TRBJ1-4, reads EAQVTQNPRYLITVTGKKLTVTCSQNMNHEYMSWYRQDPGLGLRQIYYSMNVEVTDKGDVPEGYKVSRKEKRNFPLILESPSPNQTSLYFCASSAIIRGLRYTNEKLFFGSGTQLSVL.

This chain joins TRBV30 and TRBJ2-7; 7 positions match TRBD1. In germline, CDR1 is GTSNPN, CDR2 SVGIG (reference sequence). Trimming cost V 3 bases and J 2 bases; bases outside gene matches: 4. The CDR3 extends over 13 amino acids. The CDR3 DNA sequence: TGTGCCTGGAGGGACAGGCGCGCCTACGAGCAGTACTTC. Translation gives CAWRDRRAYEQYF.

The gene calls are TRBV19 and TRBJ2-5; perhaps TRBD2 as D (6 bases). This CDR3 is 15 amino acids long. V dropped 8 bases and J dropped 4 bases, with 20 bases sitting between them. In germline, CDR1 is LNHDA, CDR2 SQIVND (reference sequence). This CDR3 is CASDGGSDLGETQYF. CDR3 bases: TGTGCCAGTGACGGGGGATCGGATTTAGGAGAGACCCAGTACTTC.

The chain has TRBV4-3 and TRBJ2-7, with 10 bases identical to TRBD1. The V segment lost 1 base and the J segment 4 bases; nucleotides outside the gene matches: 7. Per the germline V gene, CDR1 is LGHNA and CDR2 is YSLEER. The CDR3 is 16 residues long. The CDR3 DNA is TGCGCCAGCAGCCAAGGTCGGGACAGGGGCCTATACGAGCAGTACTTC. It specifies CASSQGRDRGLYEQYF.